This T cell receptor beta chain is from a study of control samples from healthy donors and cancer patients. Per the germline V gene, CDR1 is SGHTA and CDR2 is FQGNSA. The CDR3 is made up of 15 amino acids. V shed 3 bases and J shed 7 bases, with 13 bases lying between them. Only in-frame clones appear in the TCRdb table, and some are missing; sequencing was by immunoSEQ multiplex PCR. The sample holds 110,000 to 150,000 clones, under 95% seen once. Sequencing was done on a sample of blood. The receptor comes from a man in his forties in good health. The chain joins TRBV7-2 to TRBJ1-6; no reliable D call. CDR3 bases: TGTGCCAGCAGCTTCAGCGGGCAGAACAATTCACCCCTCCACTTT. It codes for CASSFSGQNNSPLHF.